The 20 T cell receptor beta chains in this list originate from one sample, sequenced in a study of molecular identifiers for immune sequencing clone quantification (dated by TCRdb to the late 2010s). The method was PCR. The sequencing machine was an Illumina HiSeq 4000. Through fastp at Q25 and MiXCR, TCRdb rebuilt clones from the public reads, retaining in-frame beta chains. Here each entry gathers all rows of one CDR3 protein and keeps the most common genes and DNA. The sample has about 40,000 distinct CDR3 sequences on record, 15% to 20% of them singletons. The top ten hold approximately 1% of the sample. The sequencing input was naive CD8+ T cells from blood, with Jurkat cell RNA spiked in. The cell subset or site label of this sample denotes: FACS-sorted CD8+CD4-CCR7+CD45RA+ naive T cells. These receptors came from a human donor in good health. Some libraries in this study had Jurkat cell RNA spiked in.

The sample holds many counts of this clonotype. This chain links TRBV6-2 or TRBV6-3 with TRBJ1-5; D call uncertain. Looked up from germline, CDR1 is MNHEY and CDR2 is SVGEGT. The CDR3 sequence is 14 residues long. V dropped 4 bases and J dropped 6 bases, with 13 bases sitting between them. The CDR3 DNA reads as TGTGCCAGCAGTTCCGCGTCCTGGAGTCAGCCCCAGCATTTT. It specifies CASSSASWSQPQHF.

This clonotype appeared many times. The chain employs TRBV6-5 and TRBJ1-1; D unresolved. This CDR3 is built from 14 residues. Deletions cut 2 bases from V and 1 base from J, with 8 bases between. Germline CDR1 MNHEY, CDR2 SVGAGI. The CDR3 protein is CASSYEGRNTEAFF. The DNA of the CDR3 is TGTGCCAGCAGTTACGAGGGCAGGAACACTGAAGCTTTCTTT.

This clonotype occurred many times. The V gene is TRBV15, the J gene TRBJ1-1; perhaps TRBD1 as D (5 bases). This CDR3 contains 13 residues. Germline V CDR1 and CDR2: LNHNV, YYDKDF (reference sequence). V was clipped by 1 base and J by 10 bases, with 13 bases between them. CDR3 bases: TGTGCCACCAGCAGAGTAGGCAGGGATCGAGCTTTCTTT. Protein product: CATSRVGRDRAFF. Full variable domain (missing parts from reference TRBV15 and TRBJ1-1): DAMVIQNPRYQVTQFGKPVTLSCSQTLNHNVMYWYQQKSSQAPKLLFHYYDKDFNNEADTPDNFQSRRPNTSFCFLDIRSPGLGDTAMYLCATSRVGRDRAFFGQGTRLTVV.

This clonotype was seen ten or more times. The chain couples TRBV4-3 to TRBJ1-6; D is ambiguous. The V and J ends lost 0 bases and 0 bases respectively, with 9 bases between them. CDR1 LGHNA and CDR2 YSLEER come from the germline V gene. The CDR3 is 17 residues long. The CDR3 sequence is CASSQDLPSSYNSPLHF. The CDR3 DNA reads TGCGCCAGCAGCCAAGATCTGCCGAGCTCCTATAATTCACCCCTCCACTTT.

In this sample, this clonotype turned up many times. One junction end disagrees with the germline gene, perhaps due to a read error. This rearrangement joins TRBV13 to TRBJ1-2; 8 bases map to TRBD1. CDR1 and CDR2 from the germline V gene are PRHDT and FYEKMQ (reference sequence). The CDR3 is 14 residues long. DNA for the CDR3: TGTGCCAGCAGCATAGGACAGGGCGACTATGGCTACACCTTC. Its protein is CASSIGQGDYGYTF.

The chain couples TRBV6-6 to TRBJ1-1, with D maybe TRBD1 (5 bases). V lost 8 bases and J 5 bases, leaving 15 bases between the germline ends. Germline loops: CDR1 MNHNY, CDR2 SVGAGI (reference sequence). The CDR3 extends over 13 amino acids. The DNA of the CDR3 is TGTGCCAGCGGCCTCGGTTGGGGGACTGAAGCTTTCTTT. Protein: CASGLGWGTEAFF.

About this clonotype itself: A much larger clonotype is one base distant, so this may be a read error. The V and J genes are TRBV30 and TRBJ2-3, with TRBD2 matching over 8 bases. Trimming took 5 bases from V and 2 from J; bases not matched to a gene: 12. CDR1 GTSNPN and CDR2 SVGIG come from the germline V gene (reference sequence). This CDR3 contains 16 residues. CDR3 region: CAWDIGSGGPTDTQYF. In DNA form, the CDR3 reads TGTGCCTGGGATATAGGGAGCGGGGGCCCCACAGATACGCAGTATTTT.

This clonotype was seen ten or more times. The genes are TRBV4-1 and TRBJ1-5; TRBD1 is a possible D gene (5 bases). Trimming left V 2 bases short and J 3 bases short, with 11 bases between. The CDR3 has 15 residues. Germline V gives CDR1 MGHRA, CDR2 YSYEKL. The CDR3, as DNA: TGCGCCAGCAGCCAACCCCGGGACTCCAATCAGCCCCAGCATTTT. Translated, it gives CASSQPRDSNQPQHF.

This clonotype was seen repeatedly, ten times or more. The rearrangement links TRBV20-1 to TRBJ2-7; TRBD1 might be the D (6 bases). With 2 bases removed from V and 0 bases from J, the gap between germline ends came to 17 bases. Looked up from germline, CDR1 is DFQATT and CDR2 is SNEGSKA (reference sequence). The CDR3 is made up of 16 amino acids. This chain's CDR3 is CSARRDRDTHSYEQYF. The CDR3 coding sequence is TGCAGTGCTAGACGTGACCGGGACACCCACTCCTACGAGCAGTACTTC.

The table lists this clonotype with many counts. This chain connects TRBV6-2 or TRBV6-3 to TRBJ2-3; D remains unclear. The ends were cut back, 7 bases at V and 7 bases at J, with 9 bases in the middle. Germline CDR1 reads MNHEY; CDR2 reads SVGEGT. The CDR3 is made up of 11 amino acids. The CDR3 DNA reads as TGTGCCAGCACCCACGATTATACGCAGTATTTT. Translated, it gives CASTHDYTQYF.

To note about this clonotype: A much more abundant neighbour one base away suggests this may be a read error. This rearrangement joins TRBV3-1 to TRBJ2-2; D gene uncertain. The CDR3 is 15 residues long. Germline assignment: CDR1 LGHDT and CDR2 YNNKEL (reference sequence). CDR3 bases: TGTGTCAGCAGCCAAGATCGGGCAGTCACCGGGGAGCTGTTTTTT. This codes for CVSSQDRAVTGELFF.

This clonotype was found many times. The chain combines TRBV4-3 with TRBJ2-6, with D unclear. Germline assignment: CDR1 LGHNA and CDR2 YSLEER. The CDR3 contains 17 residues. The ends were cut back, 4 bases at V and 2 bases at J, with 15 bases in the middle. The CDR3 loop reads CASSPNSGTPGANVLTF. Written as DNA, the CDR3 is TGCGCCAGCAGCCCCAATTCTGGAACCCCTGGGGCCAACGTCCTGACTTTC.

This clonotype was picked up many times. This sequence joins TRBV3-1 and TRBJ2-3; 9 nucleotides line up with TRBD1. Trimming took 0 bases from V and 3 from J; bases not matched to a gene: 7. The germline V gene has CDR1 LGHDT and CDR2 YNNKEL (reference sequence). CDR3 length: 17 residues. CDR3 sequence reads: CASSQDPGTGFTDTQYF. In DNA, the CDR3 is TGTGCCAGCAGCCAAGATCCCGGGACAGGGTTTACAGATACGCAGTATTTT.

In its sample, this clonotype was seen many times. The V and J genes are TRBV6-2 or TRBV6-3 and TRBJ2-3; the match to TRBD2 covers 10 bases. The CDR3 is 16 amino acids. The germline V gene has CDR1 MNHEY and CDR2 SVGEGT. V was clipped by 5 bases and J by 3 bases; unmatched bases: 8. The CDR3 spells CASSLYSGGNTDTQYF. Written as DNA, the CDR3 is TGTGCCAGCAGTCTGTATAGCGGGGGGAATACAGATACGCAGTATTTT.

This clonotype was counted at least ten times. V is TRBV5-1 and J is TRBJ1-4, with 9 bases matching TRBD1. Germline CDR1 and CDR2: SGHRS and YFSETQ. The ends lost 0 bases at V and 4 bases at J; junction bases unmatched: 7. The CDR3 extends over 17 amino acids. This CDR3 is CASSLELTGGYNEKLFF. The CDR3 coding sequence is TGCGCCAGCAGCTTGGAACTGACAGGGGGTTATAATGAAAAACTGTTTTTT. The entire variable domain, with the rest obtained from reference TRBV5-1 and TRBJ1-4, is as follows: KAGVTQTPRYLIKTRGQQVTLSCSPISGHRSVSWYQQTPGQGLQFLFEYFSETQRNKGNFPGRFSGRQFSNSRSEMNVSTLELGDSALYLCASSLELTGGYNEKLFFGSGTQLSVL.

Details on this clonotype: This may stem from a read error, because a much larger clone lies one nucleotide away. This chain links TRBV24-1 with TRBJ2-5; TRBD1 or TRBD2 may be the D gene (5 bases each). The length of the CDR3 is 14 residues. The V end lost 5 bases, the J end lost 5 bases, and 14 bases lay between the germline ends. CDR1 is KGHDR and CDR2 is SFDVKD in the germline V gene. Here the CDR3 reads CATSAGTDWETQYF. As DNA, the CDR3 is TGTGCCACCAGTGCCGGGACCGACTGGGAGACCCAGTACTTC.

There are many counts of this clonotype. V gene TRBV20-1 combines with J gene TRBJ1-1, with a tentative D call TRBD1 (5 bases). The germline CDR1 and CDR2 sequences are DFQATT and SNEGSKA (reference sequence). CDR3 length: 12 amino acids. The germline V and J ends were trimmed by 4 bases and 4 bases, with 10 bases remaining between them. Here the CDR3 DNA reads TGCAGTGCTAATCCAGGGTCCACTGAAGCTTTCTTT. It specifies CSANPGSTEAFF.

This clonotype showed up many times. This sequence joins TRBV7-2 and TRBJ1-1; D remains unclear. The germline V and J ends were trimmed by 5 bases and 3 bases, with 7 bases remaining between them. Germline loops: CDR1 SGHTA, CDR2 FQGNSA. There are 12 residues in the CDR3. The CDR3 DNA reads as TGTGCCAGCAGCAATCCACACACTGAAGCTTTCTTT. The encoded protein is CASSNPHTEAFF.

The rearrangement uses TRBV27 and TRBJ2-3; the D gene is possibly TRBD1 (5 bases). This CDR3 is 18 amino acids long. Trimming stripped 4 bases from V and 3 bases from J, with 23 bases between. Germline CDR1 MNHEY, CDR2 SMNVEV (reference sequence). The DNA of the CDR3 is TGTGCCAGCAGTTCAGCTGCCAGGGTCCGGTGGGGTACAGATACGCAGTATTTT. The encoded protein is CASSSAARVRWGTDTQYF.

This clonotype was observed at least ten times. V is TRBV20-1 and J is TRBJ2-1; possible D gene TRBD2, 6 bases. From germline, CDR1 is DFQATT and CDR2 SNEGSKA (reference sequence). The V and J ends lost 3 bases and 2 bases respectively, with 14 bases between them. This CDR3 comprises 15 residues. The CDR3 nucleotides are TGCAGTGCTAGGGCGGGAAGGGATCCCTACAATGAGCAGTTCTTC. It encodes CSARAGRDPYNEQFF.